These 19 T cell receptor beta chains share one sample of origin, sequenced in a study of shared clonotypes between healthy human individuals. TCRdb's copy holds only in-frame clones and misses some; the assay was immunoSEQ multiplex PCR. The top ten clones hold around 1.2% of a sample with about 2 million clones, 85% to 95% of them seen once. Terminally differentiated effector memory CD45RA+ cells were left out of the naive CD8 fraction, which was CD45RO-negative and positively selected for CCR7. The sample consisted of naive CD8+ T cells sorted from blood. The receptors shown here come from a man between 18 and 29 years old in good health.

This chain links TRBV5-1 with TRBJ2-7; D tentatively reads TRBD1 or TRBD2 (5 bases each). This CDR3 contains 14 residues. Germline-derived CDR1 and CDR2 are SGHRS and YFSETQ. Between the trimmed V and J ends, which lost 5 bases and 3 bases, there was a span of 15 bases. CDR3 sequence reads: CASSRGRLLYEQYF. The DNA of the CDR3 is TGCGCCAGCAGTAGGGGCCGACTACTCTACGAGCAGTACTTC.

This clone was detected only once. This chain joins TRBV7-8 and TRBJ2-7; D uncertain. V lost 1 base to trimming and J lost 4 bases, with 11 bases between them. CDR1 and CDR2 (germline): SGHVS, FQNEAQ. The CDR3 is 14 amino acids. The CDR3 coding sequence is TGTGCCAGCAGCTTAGAGGTAGGATCATACGAGCAGTACTTC. This sequence encodes CASSLEVGSYEQYF.

The chain links TRBV19 to TRBJ2-7; D not resolved. Germline values: CDR1 LNHDA, CDR2 SQIVND (reference sequence). Trimming removed 3 bases from V and 4 bases from J, with 10 bases in between. The CDR3 covers 13 residues. The CDR3 bases are TGTGCCAGTAGTATCGCAGCACCATACGAGCAGTACTTC. It specifies CASSIAAPYEQYF.

This rearrangement joins TRBV13 to TRBJ2-5; 7 nucleotides match TRBD2. After removal of 3 bases from V and 4 bases from J, the junction contained 8 bases not matched to a gene. Germline-derived CDR1 and CDR2 are PRHDT and FYEKMQ (reference sequence). The CDR3 runs to 15 residues. Here the CDR3 reads CASSLTPTGGETQYF. The CDR3 DNA reads as TGTGCCAGCAGCTTGACCCCTACGGGAGGAGAGACCCAGTACTTC.

A note on this clone: One base away lies a much larger clone, so this may be a sequencing read error. The same CDR3 is also encoded by other DNA sequences in this sample. The rearrangement links TRBV5-8 to TRBJ2-7, with D unclear. Germline CDR1 reads SGHTS; CDR2 reads YDEGEE. With 0 bases removed from V and 2 bases from J, the gap between germline ends came to 3 bases. The CDR3 covers 12 residues. The chain's CDR3 is CASSLGAYEQYF. DNA of the CDR3: TGTGCCAGCAGCTTGGGGGCCTACGAGCAGTACTTC.

The rearrangement uses TRBV27 and TRBJ2-7, with 9 bases lining up with TRBD1. Germline V gene data show CDR1 as MNHEY and CDR2 as SMNVEV (reference sequence). V lost 1 base and J lost 7; bases outside the gene matches: 8. There are 15 residues in the CDR3. As DNA, the CDR3 is TGTGCCAGCAGTTTATATGAACAGGGGGCGCGGGAGCAGTACTTC. Translation: CASSLYEQGAREQYF.

The chain employs TRBV2 and TRBJ2-1; D possibly matches TRBD1 or TRBD2 (6 bases each). Germline CDR1 SNHLY, CDR2 FYNNEI. This CDR3 has 15 residues. V lost 4 bases to trimming and J lost 4 bases, with 14 bases between them. DNA of the CDR3: TGTGCCAGCAGTGGGGGGGCGGGACCATACAATGAGCAGTTCTTC. It codes for CASSGGAGPYNEQFF.

The chain employs TRBV28 and TRBJ2-7, with D possibly being TRBD1 (5 bases). Trimming removed 7 bases from V and 2 bases from J, with 18 bases in between. Germline V gene sequence: CDR1 MDHEN, CDR2 SYDVKM. This CDR3 comprises 15 residues. The CDR3 DNA reads TGTGCCAGCACCCGACCCCAGGGTGGCGCCTACGAGCAGTACTTC. Translation: CASTRPQGGAYEQYF.

V usage is TRBV2 and J usage is TRBJ1-2; the D is unclear. Trimming took 3 bases from V and 0 from J, leaving 8 bases between them. CDR3 size: 14 residues. Germline lookup yields CDR1 SNHLY and CDR2 FYNNEI. CDR3 bases: TGTGCCAGCAGTGACCACGGTACTAACTATGGCTACACCTTC. Translation: CASSDHGTNYGYTF.

The chain is built from TRBV14 and TRBJ2-1; D call uncertain. V gave up 1 base and J gave up 6 bases, with 7 bases separating them. The CDR3 sequence is 13 residues long. From germline, CDR1 is SGHDN and CDR2 FVKESK. The CDR3: CASSQGVTNEQFF. CDR3 nucleotide sequence: TGTGCCAGCAGCCAAGGGGTCACCAATGAGCAGTTCTTC.

The chain uses TRBV18 and TRBJ2-1; 7 positions match TRBD1. The V gene's germline CDR1 is KGHSH and CDR2 LQKENI. The CDR3 spans 16 residues. The J segment lost 2 bases and the V segment lost 6 bases, leaving 10 bases of the junction unmatched. CDR3 region: CASSPGTVAPYNEQFF. The CDR3 DNA reads TGTGCCAGCTCCCCCGGGACAGTAGCACCCTACAATGAGCAGTTCTTC.

The chain is built from TRBV19 and TRBJ2-2; perhaps TRBD2 as D (5 bases). The ends were cut back, 5 bases at V and 7 bases at J, with 23 bases in the middle. The CDR3 consists of 17 residues. Germline V lookup: CDR1 LNHDA, CDR2 SQIVND (reference sequence). The CDR3 loop is CASSEGISLGRRGELFF. CDR3 sequence (DNA): TGTGCCAGTAGTGAGGGTATTAGTCTTGGGCGCCGCGGGGAGCTGTTTTTT.

The J gene is TRBJ2-7, the V gene TRBV4-1; possibly TRBD1 or TRBD2 for D (6 bases each). Germline lookup yields CDR1 MGHRA and CDR2 YSYEKL. With 4 bases removed from V and 3 bases from J, the gap between germline ends came to 16 bases. CDR3 length: 15 amino acids. The CDR3 DNA reads as TGCGCCAGCAGCCGAGGGGGGTACTCCGGCTACGAGCAGTACTTC. Residues: CASSRGGYSGYEQYF.

The chain joins TRBV2 to TRBJ2-1, with 11 bases lining up with TRBD2. Trimming cost V 10 bases and J 10 bases; bases outside gene matches: 12. This CDR3 spans 14 amino acids. CDR1 SNHLY and CDR2 FYNNEI come from the germline V gene. CDR3 DNA sequence: TGTGCCACGGGAACTAGCGGGGGTTCTGTGGAGCAGTTCTTC. Translating it yields CATGTSGGSVEQFF.

The rearrangement links TRBV7-6 to TRBJ2-3, with a possible D match to TRBD2 (6 bases). CDR3 length: 15 residues. CDR1 SGHVS and CDR2 FNYEAQ come from the germline V gene. The V end lost 4 bases, the J end lost 0 bases, and 11 bases lay between the germline ends. The CDR3, as DNA: TGTGCCAGCAGCTCTGGGACTCTCAGCACAGATACGCAGTATTTT. It yields the protein CASSSGTLSTDTQYF.

CDR3 protein: CASSRGLNTGELFF. The CDR3 region has the DNA TGTGCCAGCAGCAGGGGACTCAACACCGGGGAGCTGTTTTTT. This chain joins TRBV21-1 and TRBJ2-2; the table names TRBD2, a call not compared with the DNA. TRBV21-1 is described as a pseudogene. CDR3 length: 14 residues.

The chain couples TRBV19 to TRBJ2-7; the D gene is possibly TRBD1 (6 bases). Trimming removed 3 bases at V and 6 bases at J, with 12 bases between. CDR3 length: 13 amino acids. CDR1 and CDR2 from the germline V gene are LNHDA and SQIVND (reference sequence). The DNA for the CDR3 is TGTGCCAGTAGTATTATTGAAGGGGGCGAGCAGTACTTC. Translated, it gives CASSIIEGGEQYF.

V is TRBV6-1 and J is TRBJ1-6, with a tentative D call TRBD1 (5 bases). Germline V gene lookup returns CDR1 MNHNS and CDR2 SASEGT. This CDR3 has 16 amino acids. V shed 3 bases and J shed 4 bases, with 13 bases lying between them. The CDR3 region is CASSDRDPSYNSPLHF. The DNA for the CDR3 is TGTGCCAGCAGTGACAGGGACCCTTCTTATAATTCACCCCTCCACTTT.

V and J are TRBV30 and TRBJ1-2; TRBD1 agrees at 7 bases. The CDR3 runs 14 residues. The germline gives CDR1 GTSNPN, CDR2 SVGIG (reference sequence). V lost 5 bases to trimming and J lost 1 base; unmatched junction nucleotides: 7. The CDR3 loop is CAWGTAHGNYGYTF. The CDR3 DNA reads TGTGCCTGGGGGACAGCGCATGGTAACTATGGCTACACCTTC. Full variable domain (remainder filled in from reference TRBV30 and TRBJ1-2): SQTIHQWPATLVQPVGSPLSLECTVEGTSNPNLYWYRQAAGRGLQLLFYSVGIGQISSEVPQNLSASRPQDRQFILSSKKLLLSDSGFYLCAWGTAHGNYGYTFGSGTRLTVV.